This T cell receptor beta chain was recorded in a study of technical replicates of blood from four donors (dated by TCRdb to about 2017). From the cysteine up to the phenylalanine, the CDR3 has a length of 10 residues. Only CDR3 DNA remains: 30 bases, in frame from the first base. The germline V gene (reference sequence) gives CDR1 as DFQATT and CDR2 as SNEGSKA. Library construction relied on the immunoSEQ multiplex PCR assay. The clones in this table, taken by TCRdb from immuneACCESS, are in-frame only. Not every clone is retained; where verified, under half of the shortfall comes from an unresolved V gene, and the cause of the rest is unknown. For this sample there are fewer than 90,000 clones; around 94% appear just once. The top ten clonotypes cover approximately 0.25% of the sample. As regards this clone: The antigen this receptor binds is unknown. No qualities accompany the bases; no much larger clone lies one base away.

Sequences were obtained from T cells isolated from PBMCs. Here the chain combines TRBV20-1 and TRBJ1-2; the D gene assignment is ambiguous. The receptor's source is a human donor in good health. The CDR3 corresponds to CSPDWHGYTF. The DNA is TGCAGCCCAGATTGGCATGGCTACACCTTC.